A selection of T cell receptor beta chains follows, all from one sample in a study of control samples from healthy donors and cancer patients. Here immunoSEQ multiplex PCR was the method, and the copy in TCRdb shows in-frame clones only, minus some. The sample includes roughly 92,000 clones, about 88% of them seen just once. The sequenced sample consisted of blood. These receptors were obtained from a woman aged 60-75 years in good health. The CDR3 runs from the conserved cysteine through the conserved F or W. Each record gives: V gene, D gene, clone size, J gene, CDR3 DNA, CDR3 protein. A D gene is named only where the DNA matches it firmly. Part of the rows lack a size; the others show once, few, many or a class for expanded clones.

V: TRBV3-1/TRBV3-2
D: -
size: -
J: TRBJ1-2
DNA: TGTGCCAGCAGCCCCCTCTCCTCGCCGCGGGGTGGCTACACCTTC
CDR3: CASSPLSSPRGGYTF

V: TRBV4-1
D: -
size: -
J: TRBJ1-1
DNA: TGCGCCAGCAGCCACCCCCCGCGCAGGGAGACTGAAGCTTTCTTT
CDR3: CASSHPPRRETEAFF

V: TRBV5-6
D: -
size: -
J: TRBJ1-4
DNA: TGTGCCAGCAGCTTAGGCGGGGGGGCGCCTCCTAATGAAAAACTGTTTTTT
CDR3: CASSLGGGAPPNEKLFF

V: TRBV28
D: TRBD1
size: few
J: TRBJ1-5
DNA: TGTGCCAGCAGTTTAGACAGGGTAATAGTTCAGCCCCAGCATTTT
CDR3: CASSLDRVIVQPQHF

V: TRBV28
D: -
size: -
J: TRBJ1-5
DNA: TGTGCCAGCAGTCTAGGGGGGGACAGCAATCAGCCCCAGCATTTT
CDR3: CASSLGGDSNQPQHF

V: TRBV29-1
D: -
size: -
J: TRBJ1-1
DNA: TGCAGCGCAATCAGGAACACTGAAGCTTTCTTT
CDR3: CSAIRNTEAFF

V: TRBV2
D: -
size: -
J: TRBJ2-7
DNA: TGTGCCAGCAAGTACGGGGTAGACAAGGGATACTTC
CDR3: CASKYGVDKGYF

V: TRBV6-1
D: TRBD1
size: -
J: TRBJ2-7
DNA: TGTGCCAGCAGTGAATGGGGGACAGGGGGTATCTACGAGCAGTACTTC
CDR3: CASSEWGTGGIYEQYF

V: TRBV7-2
D: TRBD1
size: -
J: TRBJ2-5
DNA: TGTGCCAGCAGCTTAATGCAGGGGGCTTGGGAGACCCAGTACTTC
CDR3: CASSLMQGAWETQYF

V: TRBV6-5
D: -
size: -
J: TRBJ1-2
DNA: TGTGCCAGCAGTTACTCTGCAGGCCTCCTCTATGGCTACACCTTC
CDR3: CASSYSAGLLYGYTF

V: TRBV7-9
D: -
size: -
J: TRBJ2-1
DNA: TGTGCCAGCACAACAAGGACCTTTGAGCAGTTCTTC
CDR3: CASTTRTFEQFF

V: TRBV19
D: -
size: -
J: TRBJ1-3
DNA: TGTGCCAGTTGTGAAACCTCCAGGGGAAGAAACACCATATATTTT
CDR3: CASCETSRGRNTIYF

V: TRBV7-2
D: -
size: -
J: TRBJ1-1
DNA: TGTGCCAGCAGCGATAGACAGGCGGGGGGCACTGAAGCTTTCTTT
CDR3: CASSDRQAGGTEAFF

V: TRBV7-3
D: -
size: -
J: TRBJ2-3
DNA: TGTGCCAGCAGCTTAGAGGGGAGACTAGATACGCAGTATTTT
CDR3: CASSLEGRLDTQYF

V: TRBV9
D: -
size: -
J: TRBJ2-3
DNA: TGTGCCAGCAGCGCAAGCGGTGGCGGGAAGTCAGATACGCAGTATTTT
CDR3: CASSASGGGKSDTQYF

V: TRBV18
D: TRBD2
size: -
J: TRBJ2-1
DNA: TGTGCCAGCTCTCCATTTAGGACTAGCGGGAGCTCCTACAATGAGCAGTTCTTC
CDR3: CASSPFRTSGSSYNEQFF

V: TRBV4-2
D: TRBD2
size: -
J: TRBJ2-1
DNA: TGTGCCAGCAGCCCCATGGGACTAGCGGGAGACAATGAGCAGTTCTTC
CDR3: CASSPMGLAGDNEQFF

V: TRBV19
D: -
size: -
J: TRBJ1-6
DNA: TGTGCCAGTAGTATAGTTTCCGGGATTAATTCACCCCTCCACTTT
CDR3: CASSIVSGINSPLHF

V: TRBV7-9
D: TRBD1
size: -
J: TRBJ1-1
DNA: TGTGCCAGCAGGAGTCGCCTACGACAGGGGTTCGGTGAAGCTTTCTTT
CDR3: CASRSRLRQGFGEAFF

V: TRBV11-3
D: TRBD1
size: -
J: TRBJ2-1
DNA: TGTGCCAGCAGCGCGCGACAGGGGGCGAGGGGTGAGCAGTTCTTC
CDR3: CASSARQGARGEQFF

V: TRBV28
D: TRBD1
size: -
J: TRBJ1-2
DNA: TGTGCCAGCAGCTCCCACCCAGGGGGCGGCTATGGCTACACCTTC
CDR3: CASSSHPGGGYGYTF

V: TRBV5-1
D: TRBD1
size: -
J: TRBJ2-2
DNA: TGCGCCAGCAGCTTGGGGCTACAGGGGGCCGGGGAGCTGTTTTTT
CDR3: CASSLGLQGAGELFF

V: TRBV6-1
D: -
size: few
J: TRBJ1-1
DNA: TGTGCCAGCAGTGAACGGGAGAACACTGAAGCTTTCTTT
CDR3: CASSERENTEAFF

V: TRBV19
D: -
size: once
J: TRBJ1-1
DNA: TGTGCCAGTAGTCCCAGGATGGAGGGTGAAGCTTTCTTT
CDR3: CASSPRMEGEAFF

V: TRBV5-1
D: -
size: -
J: TRBJ1-2
DNA: TGCGCCAGCAGCTTGGACGGCGGGATTCGGGGCTACACCTTC
CDR3: CASSLDGGIRGYTF

V: TRBV6-2/TRBV6-3
D: -
size: -
J: TRBJ1-5
DNA: TGTGCCAGCAGTTCCGATAGCAATCAGCCCCAGCATTTT
CDR3: CASSSDSNQPQHF

V: TRBV5-1
D: -
size: -
J: TRBJ2-5
DNA: TGCGCCAGCAGCTTGGAGGGGCAAGAGACCCAGTACTTC
CDR3: CASSLEGQETQYF

V: TRBV18
D: TRBD2
size: -
J: TRBJ2-1
DNA: TGTGCCAGCTCACCGTCTAGCGGTCCCAATGAGCAGTTCTTC
CDR3: CASSPSSGPNEQFF

V: TRBV27
D: -
size: -
J: TRBJ1-5
DNA: TGTGCCAGCAGTTTAGGCCGGGACGGACACAATCAGCCCCAGCATTTT
CDR3: CASSLGRDGHNQPQHF

V: TRBV25-1
D: TRBD1
size: -
J: TRBJ2-5
DNA: TGTGCCAGCAGAGGGGACAGGGGGGCATCCCAAGAGACCCAGTACTTC
CDR3: CASRGDRGASQETQYF

V: TRBV4-1
D: -
size: -
J: TRBJ2-3
DNA: TGCGCCAGCAGCCCTTGGGAACTAGGCACAGATACGCAGTATTTT
CDR3: CASSPWELGTDTQYF

V: TRBV3-1/TRBV3-2
D: TRBD2
size: -
J: TRBJ2-5
DNA: TGTGCCAGCAGCCAAGATAGCGGTCTAGCGGAACAAGAGACCCAGTACTTC
CDR3: CASSQDSGLAEQETQYF

V: TRBV27
D: -
size: -
J: TRBJ1-4
DNA: TGTGCCAGCAGTTCGTGGACAGAATCTAATGAAAAACTGTTTTTT
CDR3: CASSSWTESNEKLFF

V: TRBV28
D: TRBD2
size: -
J: TRBJ2-1
DNA: TGTGCCAGCAGGCCCGGGGGAGCGGGAGAGGGGATGAAAGAGCAGTTCTTC
CDR3: CASRPGGAGEGMKEQFF

V: TRBV15
D: -
size: -
J: TRBJ1-5
DNA: TGTGCCACCAGCAGTGGGGGTAGCAATCAGCCCCAGCATTTT
CDR3: CATSSGGSNQPQHF

V: TRBV5-1
D: TRBD1
size: -
J: TRBJ2-3
DNA: TGCGCCAGCAGCCCTGGACAGGGTCCCACAGATACGCAGTATTTT
CDR3: CASSPGQGPTDTQYF

V: TRBV6-1
D: -
size: -
J: TRBJ1-2
DNA: TGTGCCAGCAGTGAAGTGTCCTGGCGTGGCTACACCTTC
CDR3: CASSEVSWRGYTF

V: TRBV2
D: TRBD1
size: -
J: TRBJ1-1
DNA: TGTGCCAGCAGTGTAGGACAGGGCGGGAACACTGAAGCTTTCTTT
CDR3: CASSVGQGGNTEAFF

V: TRBV19
D: -
size: -
J: TRBJ1-2
DNA: TGTGCCAGTAGTCCTCGGGACACCGGAGGGTTTTTGGATGGCTACACCTTC
CDR3: CASSPRDTGGFLDGYTF

V: TRBV19
D: -
size: -
J: TRBJ2-2
DNA: TGTGCCAGTAGTGTCCAACAAACCGGGGAGCTGTTTTTT
CDR3: CASSVQQTGELFF

V: TRBV7-9
D: TRBD1
size: -
J: TRBJ2-7
DNA: TGTGCCAGCAGCTTAGGGACAGGGAGCTCCTACGAGCAGTACTTC
CDR3: CASSLGTGSSYEQYF

V: TRBV6-5
D: -
size: -
J: TRBJ1-4
DNA: TGTGCCAGCAATTACCAGGGGTCATATGAAAAACTGTTTTTT
CDR3: CASNYQGSYEKLFF

V: TRBV9
D: TRBD1
size: -
J: TRBJ1-5
DNA: TGTGCCAGCACCCGGACAGGAGAGAGCAATCAGCCCCAGCATTTT
CDR3: CASTRTGESNQPQHF

V: TRBV6-5
D: TRBD1
size: -
J: TRBJ2-7
DNA: TGTGCCAGCAGTTTGAGGGGTTTTGAGGGGGCCCACGAGCAGTACTTC
CDR3: CASSLRGFEGAHEQYF

V: TRBV19
D: -
size: -
J: TRBJ2-2
DNA: TGTGCCAGTAGTGCACACTTGAAGAACACCGGGGAGCTGTTTTTT
CDR3: CASSAHLKNTGELFF

V: TRBV11-2
D: TRBD1
size: -
J: TRBJ2-2
DNA: TGTGCCAGCACCCTGGACAGGACCGGGGAGCTGTTTTTT
CDR3: CASTLDRTGELFF

V: TRBV5-1
D: -
size: -
J: TRBJ1-1
DNA: TGCGCCAGCAGCCCCGGGAGGGCCGACACTGAAGCTTTCTTT
CDR3: CASSPGRADTEAFF